Following are 9 T cell receptor beta chains from one sample sequenced in a study of blood T cell repertoires in COVID-19. Measured with immunoSEQ multiplex PCR; TCRdb has only the in-frame clones, and not every one. The sample has fewer than 300,000 clones, more than 70% seen once. Input material: peripheral blood. Receptors were obtained from a middle-aged woman who had recovered from COVID-19.

The gene calls are TRBV29-1 and TRBJ2-5; TRBD1 might be the D (6 bases). The ends were cut back, 7 bases at V and 1 base at J, with 16 bases in the middle. Germline-derived CDR1 and CDR2 are SQVTM and ANQGSEA. CDR3 length: 14 residues. The CDR3 loop reads CSAADRSGQETQYF. CDR3 nucleotide sequence: TGCAGCGCCGCCGACAGGAGTGGCCAAGAGACCCAGTACTTC.

The V and J genes are TRBV5-8 and TRBJ1-5; 8 bases agree with TRBD1. The CDR3 runs to 17 residues. After removal of 1 base from V and 2 bases from J, the junction contained 8 bases not matched to a gene. Germline V lookup: CDR1 SGHTS, CDR2 YDEGEE. CDR3 in DNA: TGTGCCAGCAGCTTGATCGTCGGACAGGGAGGCAATCAGCCCCAGCATTTT. Encoded protein: CASSLIVGQGGNQPQHF. Supplemented by reference TRBV5-8 and TRBJ1-5, the full variable domain reads EAGVTQSPTHLIKTRGQQATLRCSPISGHTSVYWYQQALGLGLQFLLWYDEGEERNRGNFPPRFSGRQFPNYSSELNVNALELEDSALYLCASSLIVGQGGNQPQHFGDGTRLSIL.

This sequence joins TRBV7-3 and TRBJ2-5, with D tentatively TRBD2 (6 bases). The ends were cut back, 5 bases at V and 5 bases at J, with 21 bases in the middle. CDR3 length: 16 residues. Germline V gene sequence: CDR1 SGHTA, CDR2 FQGTGA. The CDR3 DNA is TGTGCCAGCAGCCCCCTGGGGCAGGCCAGCGGGGAGACCCAGTACTTC. This translates into CASSPLGQASGETQYF.

This rearrangement joins TRBV5-1 to TRBJ2-1; 7 bases align to TRBD2. Per germline, CDR1 SGHRS and CDR2 YFSETQ. The CDR3 covers 16 residues. Germline trimming cut 3 bases from V and 6 bases from J; bases unmatched to any gene: 12. The CDR3 loop is CASSWDYGGTSNEQFF. Here the CDR3 DNA reads TGCGCCAGCAGCTGGGACTATGGGGGTACGAGCAATGAGCAGTTCTTC. Complete variable domain (other parts from reference TRBV5-1 and TRBJ2-1): KAGVTQTPRYLIKTRGQQVTLSCSPISGHRSVSWYQQTPGQGLQFLFEYFSETQRNKGNFPGRFSGRQFSNSRSEMNVSTLELGDSALYLCASSWDYGGTSNEQFFGPGTRLTVL.

This clone was counted only a few times. The rearrangement joins TRBV6-5 to TRBJ1-2, with D possibly matching TRBD1 (6 bases). The germline CDR1 and CDR2 sequences are MNHEY and SVGAGI. V gave up 7 bases and J gave up 6 bases, with 21 bases separating them. CDR3 length: 15 amino acids. The CDR3: CASTPPGGRLNGYTF. The CDR3 DNA follows: TGTGCCAGCACCCCACCCGGGGGGCGTCTCAATGGCTACACCTTC.

The CDR3 protein is CATTPRGINSPLHF. DNA for the CDR3: TGTGCCACCACCCCCCGGGGAATTAATTCACCCCTCCACTTT. This chain uses TRBV24-1 with TRBJ1-6; D remains ambiguous. From germline, CDR1 is KGHDR and CDR2 SFDVKD. Trimming left V 8 bases short and J 6 bases short, with 13 bases between. The CDR3 totals 14 residues.

This clone has more than one count but fewer than ten. J is TRBJ2-1 and V is TRBV11-2; the match to TRBD2 covers 11 bases. The junction had 14 bases not matched to a gene; V was cut back by 1 base and J by 12 bases. The CDR3 is 17 amino acids. In germline, CDR1 is SGHAT, CDR2 FQNNGV. As DNA, the CDR3 is TGTGCCAGCAGCTTAGTGCGGCTAGCGGGGGGTTCTCGCGGGCAGTTCTTC. Protein sequence: CASSLVRLAGGSRGQFF.

The chain is built from TRBV29-1 and TRBJ2-3, with TRBD1 as a possible D gene (5 bases). Looked up from germline, CDR1 is SQVTM and CDR2 is ANQGSEA. The germline V and J ends were trimmed by 4 bases and 6 bases, with 17 bases remaining between them. CDR3 length: 14 residues. The CDR3 loop reads CSVGGYTKGDTQYF. CDR3 nucleotides: TGCAGCGTTGGTGGCTACACAAAGGGGGATACGCAGTATTTT.

The DNA for the CDR3 is TGTGCCAGCACCTCTTGGGCCTCGAACACTGAAGCTTTCTTT. Its protein is CASTSWASNTEAFF. The J gene is TRBJ1-1, the V gene TRBV19; D is ambiguous. The CDR3 length is 14 residues. V lost 9 bases, J lost 1 base, and 15 bases lay in between. Looked up from germline, CDR1 is LNHDA and CDR2 is SQIVND (reference sequence).